This TCR beta chain derives from a study of memory CD4+ T cells and cytomegalovirus serostatus. Looking at the study overall: Healthy Belgian adult donors included roughly nine CMV-positive and 24 CMV-negative people. Study-level results: The CMV-associated TCR signature appears largely within the CD4+ memory repertoire. CD4+ memory repertoires contained about two fifths of the roughly 160 reported CMV TCRbeta sequences.

Of note for this clone: Its antigen remains unknown.

Deletions cut 1 base from V and 2 bases from J, with 10 bases between. The V gene's germline CDR1 is LGHNA and CDR2 YNFKEQ. This CDR3 spans 15 amino acids. The sort gate was single viable CD3+CD4+CD8-CD45RO+ cells for memory CD4+ T cells. Method: immunoSEQ multiplex PCR; TCRdb's copy keeps in-frame clones and lacks some. The sample contains approximately 61,000 clones, around 80% of which appear only once. The V gene is TRBV4-2, the J gene TRBJ2-3, with D maybe TRBD2 (5 bases). Sequences were obtained from memory CD4+ T cells from blood. The source of this sequence is an adult in good health and CMV-seronegative. Some clones in this sample may be carry-over from other donors' samples. This chain's CDR3 is CASSQGSSFTDTQYF. The CDR3 DNA reads TGTGCCAGCAGCCAAGGGTCTAGCTTCACAGATACGCAGTATTTT.